One and the same sample provided the 27 T cell receptor beta chains below, sequenced in a study of low-dose radiotherapy and immunotherapy resistance in tumors. Gene-specific TRAV and TRBV primers were used for first-strand cDNA, covering alpha and beta chains. The authors ran roughly 20 PCR cycles to amplify TCRs with a constant-region primer and V-primer adapter. TCRdb analysed the reads with MiXCR anew, one entry per CDR3 protein. The sample lists roughly 95,000 distinct CDR3 sequences, 20% to 25% occurring once. Noted time point: after trial treatment. The treatment here: LDRT plus nivolumab, ipilimumab, low-dose cyclophosphamide and aspirin (RACIN trial). Source: PBMCs, taken after low-dose radiotherapy plus immunotherapy. The source of these receptors is a female donor with ovarian cancer.

Note on this clonotype: With a far larger clone one base away, a read error is the likely cause. The V gene is TRBV6-6, the J gene TRBJ2-1; possibly TRBD1 for D (6 bases). V lost 0 bases to trimming and J lost 10 bases, with 16 bases between them. This CDR3 is 15 amino acids long. Per the germline V gene, CDR1 is MNHNY and CDR2 is SVGAGI (reference sequence). CDR3 sequence reads: CASSYSGTYSYEQFF. The CDR3 nucleotides are TGTGCCAGCAGTTACTCCGGGACATACTCCTACGAGCAGTTCTTC.

This clonotype was seen repeatedly, ten times or more. The chain combines TRBV30 with TRBJ1-5; D unclear. This CDR3 has 14 residues. Trimming took off 3 bases at V and 7 bases at J, with 16 bases between the two ends. CDR1 and CDR2 (germline): GTSNPN, SVGIG (reference sequence). The CDR3 protein is CAWSLGPRTQPQHF. The CDR3, as DNA: TGTGCCTGGAGCCTAGGACCCCGGACCCAGCCCCAGCATTTT.

This chain joins TRBV6-2 or TRBV6-3 and TRBJ2-1; TRBD2 might be the D (5 bases). The ends were cut back, 8 bases at V and 7 bases at J, with 12 bases in the middle. From germline, CDR1 is MNHEY and CDR2 SVGEGT. The CDR3 loop spans 12 amino acids. This CDR3 reads CASSGISNEQFF. The CDR3, as DNA: TGTGCCAGCTCCGGGATATCGAATGAGCAGTTCTTC.

This clonotype was picked up many times. The chain employs TRBV5-4 and TRBJ2-7; perhaps TRBD1 as D (6 bases). CDR1 SGHNT and CDR2 YYREEE come from the germline V gene (reference sequence). Trimming left V 3 bases short and J 6 bases short, with 13 bases between. This CDR3 has 13 residues. This chain's CDR3 is CASSSTGLSEQYF. In nucleotides, the CDR3 is TGTGCCAGCAGCTCTACAGGGTTGTCCGAGCAGTACTTC.

This clonotype was seen ten or more times. V is TRBV6-6 and J is TRBJ2-7, with 11 nucleotides matching TRBD1. The ends lost 5 bases at V and 6 bases at J; junction bases unmatched: 6. The germline V gene encodes CDR1 MNHNY and CDR2 SVGAGI (reference sequence). The CDR3 runs to 14 residues. The chain's CDR3 is CASSGTGTGGEQYF. In nucleotides, the CDR3 is TGTGCCAGCAGTGGCACCGGGACAGGGGGCGAGCAGTACTTC.

The chain employs TRBV28 and TRBJ2-1; 8 bases map to TRBD2. CDR1 is MDHEN, CDR2 SYDVKM, per germline. CDR3 length equals 15 residues. Trimming at V came to 5 bases and at J to 8 bases, leaving 11 bases not matched to a gene. The CDR3 sequence: CASSRGGKNFDEQFF. CDR3 bases: TGTGCCAGCAGTCGGGGGGGGAAGAACTTCGATGAGCAGTTCTTC.

This clonotype was observed a single time. The chain recombines TRBV2 with TRBJ1-4, with 7 bases aligning to TRBD1. CDR1 SNHLY and CDR2 FYNNEI come from the germline V gene. CDR3 length: 18 residues. J gave up 8 bases and V 6 bases, and 21 bases lay outside the gene matches. The CDR3 region is CASRVSSPFDRVSEKLFF. The CDR3, as DNA: TGTGCCAGCAGGGTCTCGTCCCCTTTTGACAGGGTATCCGAAAAACTGTTTTTT.

This clonotype has a handful of counts. With a far larger clone one base away, a read error is the likely cause. The chain employs TRBV6-8 and TRBJ1-1; D gene unclear. CDR1 is MNHGY and CDR2 is SAAAGT in the germline V gene. The CDR3 spans 15 residues. As DNA, the CDR3 is TGTGCCGGCAGTGTATCTAGAACAGTGAACACTGAAGCTTTCTTT. It encodes CAGSVSRTVNTEAFF.

At least ten counts were recorded for this clonotype. This rearrangement joins TRBV5-1 to TRBJ2-1, with 9 bases fitting TRBD1. The CDR3 runs to 16 residues. CDR1 and CDR2 from the germline V gene are SGHRS and YFSETQ. Trimming cost V 0 bases and J 4 bases; bases outside gene matches: 5. The CDR3 DNA reads as TGCGCCAGCAGCTTGGCTTGGGACAGGGATTACAATGAGCAGTTCTTC. This translates into CASSLAWDRDYNEQFF.

This clonotype occurred many times. The chain uses TRBV27 and TRBJ1-1, with 7 bases matching TRBD1. The germline V gene has CDR1 MNHEY and CDR2 SMNVEV (reference sequence). CDR3 length: 15 amino acids. With V trimmed by 5 bases and J by 0 bases, 6 bases remained unmatched. CDR3 sequence: CASSARDSMNTEAFF. The DNA of the CDR3 is TGTGCCAGCAGTGCCCGGGACAGCATGAACACTGAAGCTTTCTTT.

This clonotype came up once. This probably arose from a read error, given a far larger clone one base away. For the CDR3, the DNA is TGTGCCAGCAGCCAAAACGGGGACCGGTCCTACGAGCAGTTCTTC. Translating it yields CASSQNGDRSYEQFF. The chain links TRBV28 to TRBJ2-1, with D possibly being TRBD1 or TRBD2 (5 bases each). The CDR3 length is 15 residues. V dropped 6 bases and J dropped 10 bases, with 22 bases sitting between them. CDR1 is MDHEN and CDR2 is SYDVKM in the germline V gene. Using reference TRBV28 and TRBJ2-1 for the parts outside the CDR3, the full variable domain is DVKVTQSSRYLVKRTGEKVFLECVQDMDHENMFWYRQDPGLGLRLIYFSYDVKMKEKGDIPEGYSVSREKKERFSLILESASTNQTSMYLCASSQNGDRSYEQFFGPGTRLTVL.

The CDR3 nucleotides read TGCGCCAGCAGCTTGGAAGGTTCTACCCAGTACTTC. It specifies CASSLEGSTQYF. This chain joins TRBV5-1 and TRBJ2-5; no clear D. CDR1 is SGHRS, CDR2 YFSETQ, per germline. The CDR3 extends over 12 amino acids. Trimming shortened V by 0 bases and J by 8 bases, and 8 bases separated the two germline ends.

As to this clonotype: Only one base separates this from a far larger clonotype, so it likely reflects a read error. The chain uses TRBV6-8 and TRBJ2-2; D is undetermined. The V end was cut by 10 bases, the J end by 9 bases, with 12 bases between. This CDR3 region has 11 residues. Germline-derived CDR1 and CDR2 are MNHGY and SAAAGT. CDR3 sequence reads: CATTWARELFF. As DNA, the CDR3 is TGTGCCACCACGTGGGCCAGGGAGCTGTTTTTT.

This clonotype was counted ten times or more. The CDR3 bases are TGTGCCAGCAGTCTCGGACTAGCGGGAGGGCCCTCCTACAATGAGCAGTTCTTC. The encoded protein is CASSLGLAGGPSYNEQFF. The chain is built from TRBV7-2 and TRBJ2-1; 15 positions agree with TRBD2. Germline assignment: CDR1 SGHTA and CDR2 FQGNSA. V lost 6 bases and J lost 0; bases outside the gene matches: 6. The CDR3 contains 18 residues.

Ten or more counts support this clonotype. This chain connects TRBV29-1 to TRBJ2-3; 7 positions match TRBD1. The CDR3 is 11 amino acids. Trimming took 7 bases from V and 7 from J; bases not matched to a gene: 5. Germline values: CDR1 SQVTM, CDR2 ANQGSEA. The CDR3 reads CSGLQGNTQYF. CDR3 nucleotide sequence: TGCAGCGGGTTACAGGGGAATACGCAGTATTTT.

This clonotype has a count of ten or more. This sequence joins TRBV29-1 and TRBJ2-1; 12 nucleotides agree with TRBD2. CDR3 length equals 19 residues. V was clipped by 7 bases and J by 2 bases; unmatched bases: 18. In germline, CDR1 is SQVTM, CDR2 ANQGSEA. CDR3 DNA: TGCAGCGCTGTGGGAAATCTAGCGGGAGGGCCAGGAGCCTACAATGAGCAGTTCTTC. It specifies CSAVGNLAGGPGAYNEQFF.

The chain combines TRBV5-1 with TRBJ2-4, with D perhaps TRBD1 or TRBD2 (7 bases each). The CDR3 consists of 14 residues. Germline V gene lookup returns CDR1 SGHRS and CDR2 YFSETQ. Trimming took off 2 bases at V and 12 bases at J, with 18 bases between the two ends. The CDR3 region is CASSLEGAGADQYF. The DNA of the CDR3 is TGCGCCAGCAGCTTAGAGGGGGCGGGGGCTGATCAGTACTTC.

This clonotype was counted ten times or more. V is TRBV20-1 and J is TRBJ1-3, with a tentative D call TRBD1 (5 bases). This CDR3 contains 15 residues. V was trimmed by 5 bases and J by 0 bases, leaving 14 bases between them. Germline lookup yields CDR1 DFQATT and CDR2 SNEGSKA (reference sequence). This CDR3 is CSARDSQSSGNTIYF. CDR3 in DNA: TGCAGTGCTCGGGACTCTCAGAGCTCTGGAAACACCATATATTTT.

About this clonotype itself: This sequence may be a read error, since a much larger clone differs from it by one base. This chain links TRBV20-1 with TRBJ2-4; D gene unclear. Germline V lookup: CDR1 DFQATT, CDR2 SNEGSKA (reference sequence). The CDR3 covers 15 residues. The CDR3 is CSARESSRAKDIQYF. CDR3 in DNA: TGCAGTGCTAGAGAGAGTAGCAGAGCCAAAGACATTCAGTACTTC.

The genes are TRBV6-8 and TRBJ1-5; 7 bases map to TRBD1. Germline V lookup: CDR1 MNHGY, CDR2 SAAAGT. V shed 8 bases and J 2 bases; nucleotides not matched to a gene: 18. This CDR3 is 18 amino acids long. In DNA, the CDR3 is TGTGCCAGCGGGGAAAGGACAGGCGGGACGGCTGGCAATCAGCCCCAGCATTTT. This codes for CASGERTGGTAGNQPQHF.

This clonotype came up many times. V gene TRBV9 combines with J gene TRBJ2-1, with a weak D call TRBD2 (5 bases). Trimming stripped 0 bases from V and 2 bases from J, with 12 bases between. The germline V gene encodes CDR1 SGDLS and CDR2 YYNGEE. The CDR3 covers 16 residues. Here the CDR3 DNA reads TGTGCCAGCAGCGTAGTGGAGCGGCCGACCTACAATGAGCAGTTCTTC. Its protein is CASSVVERPTYNEQFF.

This clonotype was counted many times. The chain combines TRBV29-1 with TRBJ1-1; unclear D gene. The V gene lost 1 base and the J gene lost 0 bases, with 6 bases spanning the gap. CDR3 length: 13 amino acids. CDR1 is SQVTM, CDR2 ANQGSEA, per germline. CDR3 protein: CSVEVSLNTEAFF. In DNA, the CDR3 is TGCAGCGTTGAAGTCAGTCTGAACACTGAAGCTTTCTTT.

The sample holds many counts of this clonotype. The chain combines TRBV5-1 with TRBJ2-2; D is undetermined. Trimming left V 1 base short and J 5 bases short, with 6 bases between. Germline V CDR1 and CDR2: SGHRS, YFSETQ. The CDR3 is 13 amino acids. CDR3 in DNA: TGCGCCAGCAGCTTGCTTGCGACCGGGGAGCTGTTTTTT. This codes for CASSLLATGELFF.

The sample holds many counts of this clonotype. J is TRBJ1-2 and V is TRBV5-1; no reliable D call. CDR3 size: 14 residues. V dropped 0 bases and J dropped 0 bases, with 6 bases sitting between them. Germline V CDR1 and CDR2: SGHRS, YFSETQ. The CDR3 region is CASSLDGANYGYTF. The CDR3 bases are TGCGCCAGCAGCTTGGACGGAGCTAACTATGGCTACACCTTC. Variable domain in full (rest from reference TRBV5-1 and TRBJ1-2): KAGVTQTPRYLIKTRGQQVTLSCSPISGHRSVSWYQQTPGQGLQFLFEYFSETQRNKGNFPGRFSGRQFSNSRSEMNVSTLELGDSALYLCASSLDGANYGYTFGSGTRLTVV.

This clonotype was detected only once. The chain joins TRBV2 to TRBJ2-2; D may match TRBD1 or TRBD2 (7 bases each). Trimming cost V 3 bases and J 5 bases, with 13 bases left between them. The germline CDR1 and CDR2 sequences are SNHLY and FYNNEI. CDR3 length equals 15 residues. CDR3 sequence reads: CASSDQGGGTGELFF. The CDR3, as DNA: TGTGCCAGCAGTGATCAGGGGGGGGGGACCGGGGAGCTGTTTTTT.

A word on this clonotype: A much larger clone lies a single base off, so this may be a read error. V is TRBV7-9 and J is TRBJ2-7; 8 bases fit TRBD1. The CDR3 runs 13 residues. V was pared by 5 bases and J by 9 bases, with 9 bases of the junction left unmatched. In germline, CDR1 is SEHNR, CDR2 FQNEAQ (reference sequence). The CDR3 reads CASSGPTGDVQYF. CDR3 bases: TGTGCCAGCAGCGGACCGACAGGGGACGTGCAGTACTTC. The full variable domain, its missing parts supplied by reference TRBV7-9 and TRBJ2-7, is DTGVSQNPRHKITKRGQNVTFRCDPISEHNRLYWYRQTLGQGPEFLTYFQNEAQLEKSRLLSDRFSAERPKGSFSTLEIQRTEQGDSAMYLCASSGPTGDVQYFGPGTRLTVT.

Many counts were recorded for this clonotype. The chain links TRBV6-5 to TRBJ1-1; 10 bases match TRBD1. Trimming at V came to 2 bases and at J to 5 bases, leaving 5 bases not matched to a gene. Germline V gene sequence: CDR1 MNHEY, CDR2 SVGAGI. The CDR3 runs to 15 residues. The CDR3 loop is CASSYRDRGITEAFF. The CDR3, as DNA: TGTGCCAGCAGTTACAGGGACAGGGGAATAACTGAAGCTTTCTTT.